This record concerns one TCR beta chain sequence. Its cognate antigen is unknown. The data were taken from a study of cytomegalovirus exposure and HLA in healthy donors. About the study: Earlier, some 200 million T cells were analyzed, and 117 million unique TCR beta sequences were found among them.

The donors gave bone marrow, and they were healthy. Study results and caveats: Later on, a genetic analysis was performed. It linked a missense variant in DCLRE1C with V- and J-gene trimming of TCR beta.

60 Vbeta and 13 Jbeta primers were used in PCR. Using immunoSEQ multiplex PCR, the repertoire was profiled, and TCRdb retains in-frame clones only, with some absent. The data contain about 170,000 clones, roughly 80% of them singletons. The CDR3 extends over 15 amino acids. J lost 5 bases, V lost 6 bases, and 10 bases had no gene match. Germline V gene data show CDR1 as SNHLY and CDR2 as FYNNEI. The sequenced sample consisted of PBMCs. The V gene is TRBV2, the J gene TRBJ1-5; 7 bases map to TRBD1. This clonotype originated in a woman between 45 and 60 years old in good health and CMV-seropositive. The CDR3: CASSVDRVADQPQHF. CDR3 sequence (DNA): TGTGCCAGCAGCGTCGACAGGGTAGCTGATCAGCCCCAGCATTTT.